Shown below are 9 T cell receptor beta chains from a single sample sequenced in a study of blood T cell repertoires in COVID-19 (dated by TCRdb to the early 2020s). The library came from the immunoSEQ multiplex PCR assay. TCRdb's version of the immuneACCESS table is confined to in-frame rearrangements and falls short of the full clone set. An unresolved V gene accounts for under half of the shortfall where checked; the remainder is of unknown origin. This sample holds about 380,000 clones; 70% to 90% were observed only once. Clones ranked in the top ten supply roughly 1.2% of the sample. Sequencing used PBMCs or T cells enriched from blood (not recorded which). The source of these receptors is a woman aged 18 to 35 who had recovered from COVID-19.

The chain couples TRBV19 to TRBJ2-5, with D maybe TRBD1 (6 bases). The CDR3 runs to 13 residues. V lost 4 bases to trimming and J lost 1 base, with 7 bases between them. CDR1 is LNHDA and CDR2 is SQIVND in the germline V gene (reference sequence). The CDR3 DNA reads TGTGCCAGTAGTAGGACAGTCCAAGAGACCCAGTACTTC. Amino acids: CASSRTVQETQYF. Complete variable domain (other parts from reference TRBV19 and TRBJ2-5): DGGITQSPKYLFRKEGQNVTLSCEQNLNHDAMYWYRQDPGQGLRLIYYSQIVNDFQKGDIAEGYSVSREKKESFPLTVTSAQKNPTAFYLCASSRTVQETQYFGPGTRLLVL.

The CDR3: CAIPGQAETGELFF. As DNA, the CDR3 is TGTGCCATTCCCGGACAGGCGGAGACCGGGGAGCTGTTTTTT. The chain recombines TRBV2 with TRBJ2-2, with 7 bases matching TRBD1. Germline V lookup: CDR1 SNHLY, CDR2 FYNNEI. The CDR3 runs to 14 residues. Trimming at V came to 10 bases and at J to 5 bases, leaving 10 bases not matched to a gene.

The chain carries TRBV13 and TRBJ2-3, with D possibly matching TRBD2 (5 bases). The V and J ends lost 5 bases and 8 bases respectively, with 17 bases between them. CDR3 length equals 14 residues. Germline assignment: CDR1 PRHDT and CDR2 FYEKMQ (reference sequence). In nucleotides, the CDR3 is TGTGCCAGCAGCCCCACGAATGGGAGAGGTACGCAGTATTTT. It is translated as CASSPTNGRGTQYF. Based on the CDR3 plus reference TRBV13 and TRBJ2-3, the full variable domain is AAGVIQSPRHLIKEKRETATLKCYPIPRHDTVYWYQQGPGQDPQFLISFYEKMQSDKGSIPDRFSAQQFSDYHSELNMSSLELGDSALYFCASSPTNGRGTQYFGPGTRLTVL.

The chain combines TRBV5-6 with TRBJ1-4; possibly TRBD1 for D (6 bases). This CDR3 has 16 amino acids. Germline CDR1 reads SGHDT; CDR2 reads YYEEEE. Trimming took off 1 base at V and 7 bases at J, with 17 bases between the two ends. The CDR3 here is CASSLLGAPLGEKLFF. In DNA, the CDR3 is TGTGCCAGCAGCTTGCTGGGGGCGCCTCTGGGTGAAAAACTGTTTTTT.

The chain combines TRBV11-1 with TRBJ2-1; 7 bases map to TRBD2. The V and J ends lost 7 bases and 5 bases, in that order; junction bases with no gene match: 11. The CDR3 spans 15 residues. The germline V gene encodes CDR1 SGHAT and CDR2 FQDESV (reference sequence). For the CDR3, the DNA is TGTGCCAGCACCTTGGGGAGGGTAGCGGACAATGAGCAGTTCTTC. Its protein is CASTLGRVADNEQFF.

To note about this clone: This CDR3 is also generated by other DNA sequences in the sample. V is TRBV11-2 and J is TRBJ2-2; 8 nucleotides line up with TRBD1. Germline V gene sequence: CDR1 SGHAT, CDR2 FQNNGV. The junction had 3 bases not matched to a gene; V was cut back by 1 base and J by 5 bases. This CDR3 comprises 15 residues. CDR3 sequence (DNA): TGTGCCAGCAGCTTAGGACAGGGGCGTACCGGGGAGCTGTTTTTT. It encodes CASSLGQGRTGELFF.

This clone was found once. The chain carries TRBV5-1 and TRBJ2-3; 11 nucleotides agree with TRBD2. V was pared by 4 bases and J by 14 bases, with 15 bases of the junction left unmatched. Germline V gives CDR1 SGHRS, CDR2 YFSETQ. The CDR3 runs to 15 residues. The chain's CDR3 is CASSHPSGGTGPGYF. The CDR3 coding sequence is TGCGCCAGCAGCCACCCTAGCGGGGGGACCGGCCCGGGGTATTTT.

V gene TRBV28 combines with J gene TRBJ2-7; 7 nucleotides line up with TRBD1. Germline trimming cut 8 bases from V and 2 bases from J; bases unmatched to any gene: 6. The CDR3 sequence is 13 residues long. In germline, CDR1 is MDHEN, CDR2 SYDVKM. The CDR3 is CASGRQGAYEQYF. The CDR3 DNA reads TGTGCCAGCGGGCGACAGGGAGCCTACGAGCAGTACTTC.

The chain uses TRBV27 and TRBJ1-6; weak D call: TRBD1 (5 bases). Germline-derived CDR1 and CDR2 are MNHEY and SMNVEV (reference sequence). The CDR3 covers 16 residues. V was shortened by 7 bases and J by 9 bases, with 22 bases between the two germline ends. CDR3 nucleotide sequence: TGTGCCAGCACCCCCACGCGGGGGGTAATTAGTTCACCCCTCCACTTT. Protein: CASTPTRGVISSPLHF.